A selection of T cell receptor beta chains follows, all from one sample in a study of OX40 agonist ivuxolimab in advanced cancers. TCRdb's copy holds only in-frame clones and misses some; the assay was immunoSEQ multiplex PCR. The sample lists roughly 58,000 clones, 84% occurring once. The sample consisted of CD4+ or CD8+ T cells sorted from blood, taken in a trial of the OX40 agonist ivuxolimab. The receptors originated from an adult with an advanced solid tumor such as melanoma, head and neck, liver or kidney cancer. Each CDR3 is given with its conserved first and last residue. The D gene is left open where the match is weak. Only part of the rows carry a size: once, few, many, or a class if the clone is expanded.

abundance,j_gene,v_gene,d_gene,CDR3aa,CDR3nt
.,TRBJ1-1,TRBV5-5,TRBD1,CASTRGQGGTEAFF,TGTGCCAGCACCCGGGGACAGGGCGGCACTGAAGCTTTCTTT
.,TRBJ1-1,TRBV10-3,.,CAIRPTNSEAFF,TGTGCCATCAGACCAACTAATTCTGAAGCTTTCTTT
.,TRBJ2-6,TRBV13,.,CASSSIRAGANVLTF,TGTGCCAGCAGCTCCATCAGGGCTGGGGCCAACGTCCTGACTTTC
once,TRBJ1-2,TRBV7-2,TRBD1,CASSSSRTGGYGYTF,TGTGCCAGCAGCTCTAGCCGGACAGGGGGATACGGCTACACCTTC
.,TRBJ2-1,TRBV27,TRBD2,CASSSLVAGAYNEQFF,TGTGCCAGCAGTTCTTTAGTAGCGGGGGCCTACAATGAGCAGTTCTTC
.,TRBJ2-1,TRBV9,TRBD2,CASTRAGGPIEQFF,TGTGCCAGCACAAGGGCGGGAGGGCCCATCGAGCAGTTCTTC
.,TRBJ2-1,TRBV14,TRBD2,CASSPRTSGLDEQFF,TGTGCCAGCAGCCCTCGGACTAGCGGGTTGGATGAGCAGTTCTTC
.,TRBJ2-3,TRBV23-1,.,CASSRTGNGTDTQYF,TGCGCCAGCAGCCGAACCGGGAATGGGACAGATACGCAGTATTTT
.,TRBJ2-5,TRBV7-8,.,CASSPQGGKETQYF,TGTGCCAGCAGCCCGCAGGGGGGAAAAGAGACCCAGTACTTC
.,TRBJ1-2,TRBV14,.,CASSPGTNSGGYTF,TGTGCCAGCAGCCCCGGGACAAACTCGGGAGGCTACACCTTC
few,TRBJ1-3,TRBV5-1,.,CASSRNYQGNTIYF,TGCGCCAGCAGCCGAAACTATCAGGGAAACACCATATATTTT
few,TRBJ1-4,TRBV6-4,.,CARLQGEKLFF,TGTGCCAGGTTACAAGGTGAAAAACTGTTTTTT
few,TRBJ1-1,TRBV4-1,.,CASSQVFRGSEAFF,TGCGCCAGCAGCCAAGTCTTTAGGGGAAGTGAAGCTTTCTTT
.,TRBJ2-6,TRBV5-1,.,CASSLGLLLSGANVLTF,TGCGCCAGCAGCTTGGGGCTACTACTCTCTGGGGCCAACGTCCTGACTTTC
.,TRBJ2-1,TRBV28,TRBD2,CASSLRIEGGSSYNEQFF,TGTGCCAGCAGTTTAAGAATAGAGGGCGGGAGCTCCTACAATGAGCAGTTCTTC
.,TRBJ2-7,TRBV6-5,.,CASRHSYEQYF,TGTGCCAGCAGGCATTCCTACGAGCAGTACTTC
.,TRBJ2-2,TRBV5-4,TRBD1,CASSSPGQGFPGELFF,TGTGCCAGCAGCTCGCCGGGACAGGGGTTTCCCGGGGAGCTGTTTTTT
.,TRBJ1-1,TRBV5-5,TRBD1,CASSLEGQVAVSFF,TGTGCCAGCAGCTTGGAGGGACAGGTTGCGGTCTCTTTCTTT
.,TRBJ2-2,TRBV19,TRBD1,CASSRQGSPSFVYAGELFF,TGTGCCAGTAGTAGACAGGGATCTCCGTCTTTTGTATACGCCGGGGAGCTGTTTTTT
.,TRBJ2-5,TRBV9,.,CASSVGRAGETQYF,TGTGCCAGCAGCGTAGGCCGGGCGGGAGAGACCCAGTACTTC
.,TRBJ2-3,TRBV4-2,.,CASSQDGQTTDTQYF,TGTGCCAGCAGCCAAGATGGGCAGACCACAGATACGCAGTATTTT
.,TRBJ2-1,TRBV4-1,.,CASSQPPGIFYNEQFF,TGCGCCAGCAGCCAACCACCAGGGATATTCTACAATGAGCAGTTCTTC
.,TRBJ2-2,TRBV7-6,.,CASSLDGGPGELFF,TGTGCCAGCAGCTTAGATGGGGGTCCCGGGGAGCTGTTTTTT
.,TRBJ1-6,TRBV9,TRBD1,CASSVSGQENSPLHF,TGTGCCAGCAGCGTATCGGGACAGGAGAATTCACCCCTCCACTTT
.,TRBJ1-1,TRBV30,TRBD1,CASRRGRSTEAFF,TGTGCCTCGCGGAGGGGGCGCAGCACTGAAGCTTTCTTT
few,TRBJ1-5,TRBV6-6,.,CASSLSDANQPQHF,TGTGCCAGCAGCCTCTCCGATGCCAATCAGCCCCAGCATTTT
.,TRBJ1-2,TRBV5-1,TRBD1,CASSTGQPNYGYTF,TGCGCCAGCAGCACGGGACAGCCGAACTATGGCTACACCTTC
.,TRBJ2-1,TRBV4-1,TRBD2,CASSQGSGGLQFF,TGCGCCAGCAGCCAAGGTAGCGGGGGGTTGCAGTTCTTC
.,TRBJ1-1,TRBV6-1,.,CASSLGGGTEAFF,TGTGCCAGCAGTTTGGGGGGGGGCACTGAAGCTTTCTTT
.,TRBJ2-1,TRBV5-1,.,CASTDTNYNEQFF,TGCGCCAGCACTGACACAAATTACAATGAGCAGTTCTTC
once,TRBJ2-6,TRBV19,TRBD1,CASSPDRGLSGANVLTF,TGTGCCAGTAGTCCAGACAGGGGGCTCTCTGGGGCCAACGTCCTGACTTTC
.,TRBJ1-1,TRBV27,.,CASSSGRGDTEAFF,TGTGCCAGCAGTTCAGGGAGAGGGGACACTGAAGCTTTCTTT
.,TRBJ2-7,TRBV2,TRBD2,CASSEAGGWASGSYEQYF,TGTGCCAGCAGTGAAGCCGGCGGGTGGGCTAGCGGGAGCTACGAGCAGTACTTC
.,TRBJ1-1,TRBV25-1,.,CASSDDAGFGNTEAFF,TGTGCCAGCAGCGACGACGCAGGGTTTGGGAACACTGAAGCTTTCTTT
.,TRBJ1-1,TRBV28,.,CASNTPGKGKGNTEAFF,TGTGCCAGCAACACCCCAGGGAAAGGTAAGGGCAACACTGAAGCTTTCTTT
.,TRBJ2-1,TRBV4-1,TRBD2,CASSQDRGLAGGISYNEQFF,TGCGCCAGCAGCCAAGATCGGGGACTAGCGGGAGGGATCTCCTACAATGAGCAGTTCTTC
.,TRBJ2-7,TRBV7-6,.,CASSQSSYEQYF,TGTGCCAGCAGCCAGAGCTCCTACGAGCAGTACTTC
.,TRBJ2-5,TRBV19,TRBD2,CASSPTSGSFQTQYF,TGTGCCAGTAGCCCGACTAGCGGGAGTTTTCAGACCCAGTACTTC
.,TRBJ1-3,TRBV28,.,CASSLPNQGNTIYF,TGTGCCAGCAGTTTACCAAATCAGGGAAACACCATATATTTT
.,TRBJ2-3,TRBV7-9,TRBD2,CASITGLAGTDTQYF,TGTGCCAGCATCACGGGACTAGCGGGAACAGATACGCAGTATTTT
.,TRBJ1-6,TRBV6-6,.,CASSQRRGSPLHF,TGTGCCAGCAGCCAAAGAAGGGGTTCACCCCTCCACTTT
.,TRBJ1-2,TRBV4-1,TRBD1,CASSRTHRDRDNYGYTF,TGCGCCAGCAGCCGCACACACCGGGACAGGGATAACTATGGCTACACCTTC
.,TRBJ2-5,TRBV5-1,TRBD2,CASSLEGLAGVGMETQYF,TGCGCCAGCAGCCTCGAGGGACTAGCGGGAGTGGGAATGGAGACCCAGTACTTC
.,TRBJ2-3,TRBV11-3,.,CASSFGTSITDTQYF,TGTGCCAGCAGTTTTGGGACCTCAATCACAGATACGCAGTATTTT
.,TRBJ1-4,TRBV27,TRBD1,CASSVTTGGFEKLFF,TGTGCCAGCAGTGTTACGACAGGGGGCTTTGAAAAACTGTTTTTT
.,TRBJ2-5,TRBV9,.,CASSVEAVQRGTQYF,TGTGCCAGCAGCGTAGAAGCGGTCCAAAGGGGGACCCAGTACTTC
.,TRBJ2-1,TRBV6-5,.,CASSYGGREQFF,TGTGCCAGCAGTTACGGGGGTAGGGAGCAGTTCTTC
.,TRBJ2-1,TRBV6-5,.,CASSQLGGKQFF,TGTGCCAGCAGCCAACTCGGGGGTAAGCAGTTCTTC
.,TRBJ2-7,TRBV10-1,.,CASSGTLPQSSYEQYF,TGCGCCAGTTCCGGGACATTACCACAAAGCTCCTACGAGCAGTACTTC
.,TRBJ1-3,TRBV9,.,CASSVEGIAGNTIYF,TGTGCCAGCAGCGTCGAGGGGATCGCTGGAAACACCATATATTTT
.,TRBJ1-4,TRBV28,.,CASSGPGTNEKLFF,TGTGCCAGCAGCGGACCGGGCACTAATGAAAAACTGTTTTTT
.,TRBJ2-1,TRBV5-4,.,CASSWGSDRRNNEQFF,TGTGCCAGCAGCTGGGGATCCGACCGCCGCAACAATGAGCAGTTCTTC
.,TRBJ2-3,TRBV7-2,.,CASSPVSGVIGLGTQYF,TGTGCCAGCAGCCCCGTGTCCGGGGTAATTGGCTTGGGTACGCAGTATTTT
.,TRBJ2-7,TRBV6-1,TRBD1,CASSQSGTGVYEQYF,TGTGCCAGCAGTCAGTCCGGGACAGGGGTCTACGAGCAGTACTTC
.,TRBJ2-5,TRBV11-2,TRBD2,CASSLSGLAGTKYF,TGTGCCAGCAGCTTGTCGGGACTAGCGGGGACAAAATACTTC
.,TRBJ2-2,TRBV6-5,.,CASSYSGADRELFF,TGTGCCAGCAGTTACTCCGGAGCCGACAGGGAGCTGTTTTTT
.,TRBJ1-1,TRBV2,.,CASSVRQSTEAFF,TGTGCCAGCAGTGTCAGACAGTCCACTGAAGCTTTCTTT